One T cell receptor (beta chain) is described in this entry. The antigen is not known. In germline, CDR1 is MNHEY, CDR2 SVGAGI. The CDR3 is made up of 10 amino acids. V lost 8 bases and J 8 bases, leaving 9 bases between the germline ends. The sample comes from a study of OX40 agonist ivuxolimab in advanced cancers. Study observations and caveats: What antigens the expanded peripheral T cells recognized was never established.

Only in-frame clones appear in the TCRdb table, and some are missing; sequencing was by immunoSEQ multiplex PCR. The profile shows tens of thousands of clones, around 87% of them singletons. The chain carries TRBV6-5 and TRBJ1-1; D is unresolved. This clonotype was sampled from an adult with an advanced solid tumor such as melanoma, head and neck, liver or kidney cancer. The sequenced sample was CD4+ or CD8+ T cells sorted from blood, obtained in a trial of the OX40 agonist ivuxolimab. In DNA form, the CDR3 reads TGTGCCAGCCGCGGCCGGGAAGCTTTCTTT. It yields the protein CASRGREAFF.